The 27 T cell receptor beta chains listed next were all sequenced from one sample in a study of identical twins (dated by TCRdb to the mid-2010s). The library was made by 5' RACE. The instrument was an Illumina HiSeq 2000. The public reads were quality trimmed at Q25 with fastp and then assembled into clones with MiXCR by TCRdb, keeping productive beta chains. Rows matching on CDR3 protein sequence are summarized as one entry with the most common DNA and genes. A total of roughly 200,000 distinct CDR3 sequences appear in this sample, roughly 15% of them only once. The ten top clones hold less than 45% of the sample. The same sample was also studied in work on T cells expressing NK-cell markers.

Sequences were obtained from CD8+ T cells sorted from blood. These receptors were taken from a woman between 18 and 29 years old in good health.

This clonotype has just a few counts. V usage is TRBV28 and J usage is TRBJ2-7; TRBD2 matches at 8 bases. The CDR3 runs to 14 residues. CDR1 MDHEN and CDR2 SYDVKM come from the germline V gene. V lost 5 bases to trimming and J lost 3 bases; unmatched junction nucleotides: 6. CDR3: CASSPLAGDYEQYF. The CDR3 region has the DNA TGTGCCAGCAGTCCGCTAGCGGGTGACTACGAGCAGTACTTC.

The chain has TRBV7-9 and TRBJ1-4; D is unclear. The V and J ends lost 3 bases and 5 bases respectively, with 10 bases between them. Germline V gene data show CDR1 as SEHNR and CDR2 as FQNEAQ (reference sequence). This CDR3 has 14 residues. The CDR3 sequence is CASSFSDLNEKLFF. CDR3 nucleotide sequence: TGTGCCAGCAGCTTCTCGGACCTAAATGAAAAACTGTTTTTT.

This chain connects TRBV11-2 to TRBJ1-1; D not certain. Between the trimmed V and J ends, which lost 8 bases and 1 base, there was a span of 14 bases. CDR3 length equals 14 residues. The germline CDR1 and CDR2 sequences are SGHAT and FQNNGV. The CDR3: CASLGGWPNTEAFF. The CDR3 nucleotides are TGTGCCAGCTTGGGTGGGTGGCCGAACACTGAAGCTTTCTTT.

The genes are TRBV11-1 and TRBJ2-7, with D uncertain. Trimming pared 1 base from V and 2 bases from J, leaving 9 bases between. Germline-derived CDR1 and CDR2 are SGHAT and FQDESV (reference sequence). The CDR3 is 14 residues long. CDR3: CASSLGYIPYEQYF. The CDR3 DNA follows: TGTGCCAGCAGCTTAGGATATATCCCCTACGAGCAGTACTTC.

The J gene is TRBJ2-1, the V gene TRBV12-3 or TRBV12-4; no clear D gene. Trimming removed 4 bases from V and 2 bases from J, with 9 bases in between. The CDR3 is 14 residues long. The CDR3 DNA is TGTGCCAGCAGTTCGGCGGCCCCCTACAATGAGCAGTTCTTC. Translating gives CASSSAAPYNEQFF.

This clonotype was counted ten times or more. The chain uses TRBV20-1 and TRBJ2-5, with TRBD1 identical over 8 bases. J lost 3 bases, V lost 6 bases, and 9 bases had no gene match. CDR1 is DFQATT, CDR2 SNEGSKA, per germline (reference sequence). The length of the CDR3 is 14 residues. The CDR3 bases are TGCAGTGCAAGGAACGACAGGGGTGAAGAGACCCAGTACTTC. This translates into CSARNDRGEETQYF.

This clonotype has more than one count but fewer than ten. The chain couples TRBV29-1 to TRBJ1-1; TRBD1 aligns across 9 bases. The V gene's germline CDR1 is SQVTM and CDR2 ANQGSEA. CDR3 length: 12 amino acids. Losses at the gene ends were 7 bases for V and 2 bases for J; bases not matched to a gene: 2. This CDR3 is CSGGQGNTEAFF. The CDR3 region has the DNA TGCAGCGGGGGACAGGGTAACACTGAAGCTTTCTTT.

This clonotype was observed a handful of times. The chain employs TRBV9 and TRBJ1-1, with D possibly being TRBD1 (5 bases). The ends were cut back, 3 bases at V and 5 bases at J, with 17 bases in the middle. There are 15 residues in the CDR3. Germline V CDR1 and CDR2: SGDLS, YYNGEE. CDR3 bases: TGTGCCAGCAGCGGGCCAGGGCCCTCGGGGACTGAAGCTTTCTTT. Its protein is CASSGPGPSGTEAFF.

The chain has TRBV4-3 and TRBJ2-1; TRBD2 matches at 7 bases. V trimming: 3 bases; J trimming: 6 bases; junction bases outside the gene matches: 5. CDR1 is LGHNA and CDR2 is YSLEER in the germline V gene. The CDR3 has 14 residues. CDR3 nucleotides: TGCGCCAGCAGCCAGGTTGGGACTACCAATGAGCAGTTCTTC. It specifies CASSQVGTTNEQFF.

This clonotype occurred a few times. The rearrangement uses TRBV7-2 and TRBJ2-5; possibly TRBD2 for D (6 bases). The CDR3 has 16 residues. Germline lookup yields CDR1 SGHTA and CDR2 FQGNSA. V was clipped by 2 bases and J by 1 base, with 14 bases between them. The CDR3 sequence: CASSLNRLAPQETQYF. The CDR3 DNA follows: TGTGCCAGCAGCTTAAACCGCCTAGCGCCCCAAGAGACCCAGTACTTC.

The table lists this clonotype with a few counts. The chain uses TRBV15 and TRBJ2-7; D remains unclear. This CDR3 contains 15 residues. CDR1 and CDR2 (germline): LNHNV, YYDKDF (reference sequence). V was cut by 0 bases and J by 0 bases, with 9 bases left in between. This CDR3 is CATSRDLQSSYEQYF. For the CDR3, the DNA is TGTGCCACCAGCAGAGATCTCCAGAGCTCCTACGAGCAGTACTTC.

This clonotype has only a few counts. CDR3: CASSFGMGPSGTGELFF. The CDR3 bases are TGTGCCAGCAGCTTTGGGATGGGGCCCAGTGGGACCGGGGAGCTGTTTTTT. This chain uses TRBV5-4 with TRBJ2-2; D perhaps matches TRBD1 (5 bases). From germline, CDR1 is SGHNT and CDR2 YYREEE (reference sequence). This CDR3 is built from 17 residues. The ends were cut back, 2 bases at V and 5 bases at J, with 19 bases in the middle.

This chain joins TRBV4-1 and TRBJ2-7, with 7 nucleotides matching TRBD2. Germline loops: CDR1 MGHRA, CDR2 YSYEKL. This CDR3 has 15 amino acids. Losses at the gene ends were 0 bases for V and 5 bases for J; bases not matched to a gene: 7. The CDR3 loop reads CASSQDPSGGNEQYF. The CDR3 DNA reads TGCGCCAGCAGCCAAGATCCCTCGGGGGGTAACGAGCAGTACTTC.

This clonotype was observed a few times. This chain joins TRBV5-6 and TRBJ1-1; D ambiguous. CDR3 length: 12 residues. The V gene's germline CDR1 is SGHDT and CDR2 YYEEEE. Deletions cut 3 bases from V and 5 bases from J, with 8 bases between. The CDR3 nucleotides are TGTGCCAGCAGCTCCGGCCTAACTGAAGCTTTCTTT. Translated: CASSSGLTEAFF. The complete variable domain, with remaining parts taken from reference TRBV5-6 and TRBJ1-1, reads DAGVTQSPTHLIKTRGQQVTLRCSPKSGHDTVSWYQQALGQGPQFIFQYYEEEERQRGNFPDRFSGHQFPNYSSELNVNALLLGDSALYLCASSSGLTEAFFGQGTRLTVV.

This clonotype was seen a few times. The chain employs TRBV20-1 and TRBJ2-7; TRBD1 or TRBD2 may be the D gene (5 bases each). Germline V CDR1 and CDR2: DFQATT, SNEGSKA (reference sequence). The CDR3 loop spans 15 amino acids. Trimming pared 4 bases from V and 2 bases from J, leaving 18 bases between. CDR3 sequence reads: CSAKAPYRGTYEQYF. DNA for the CDR3: TGCAGTGCTAAGGCCCCCTATCGGGGCACCTACGAGCAGTACTTC.

This chain joins TRBV20-1 and TRBJ2-2, with D tentatively TRBD1 (6 bases). Deletions cut 4 bases from V and 6 bases from J, with 6 bases between. This CDR3 is 11 amino acids long. Germline V gene data show CDR1 as DFQATT and CDR2 as SNEGSKA (reference sequence). The CDR3 region is CSATGAGELFF. CDR3 DNA: TGCAGTGCTACAGGGGCCGGGGAGCTGTTTTTT.

This chain joins TRBV30 and TRBJ2-7; no definite D call. Trimming cost V 0 bases and J 3 bases, with 9 bases left between them. The CDR3 is 13 residues long. The germline gives CDR1 GTSNPN, CDR2 SVGIG (reference sequence). This chain's CDR3 is CAWSVYGHYEQYF. The CDR3 coding sequence is TGTGCCTGGAGTGTATACGGCCACTACGAGCAGTACTTC.

This chain connects TRBV6-5 to TRBJ1-4; the D gene is possibly TRBD1 (6 bases). Germline V gene sequence: CDR1 MNHEY, CDR2 SVGAGI. The V and J ends lost 0 bases and 4 bases respectively, with 18 bases between them. CDR3 length equals 18 residues. The DNA for the CDR3 is TGTGCCAGCAGTTACTCGGGCAGGGGCGTCAAAGATAATGAAAAACTGTTTTTT. This codes for CASSYSGRGVKDNEKLFF.

The chain couples TRBV4-3 to TRBJ2-1; a possible D gene is TRBD2 (6 bases). Germline CDR1 reads LGHNA; CDR2 reads YSLEER. V was shortened by 1 base and J by 8 bases, with 18 bases between the two germline ends. CDR3 length: 16 residues. This CDR3 is CASSQGERERLDEQFF. CDR3 DNA sequence: TGCGCCAGCAGCCAAGGGGAACGGGAGCGCTTAGATGAGCAGTTCTTC.

This clonotype has at least ten counts. V usage is TRBV3-1 and J usage is TRBJ2-7; D gene unclear. CDR1 is LGHDT and CDR2 is YNNKEL in the germline V gene (reference sequence). The V gene lost 1 base and the J gene lost 5 bases, with 12 bases spanning the gap. The CDR3 consists of 14 residues. CDR3 in DNA: TGTGCCAGCAGCCAAGCGGCTAGGATCCACGAGCAGTACTTC. This codes for CASSQAARIHEQYF.

The V and J genes are TRBV7-7 and TRBJ2-5; no reliable D call. This CDR3 has 9 amino acids. V lost 11 bases to trimming and J lost 4 bases, with 5 bases between them. Germline V gene sequence: CDR1 SSHAT, CDR2 FNYEAQ (reference sequence). CDR3 in amino acids: CALGETQYF. For the CDR3, the DNA is TGTGCCCTAGGAGAGACCCAGTACTTC.

This chain uses TRBV29-1 with TRBJ2-1; 8 bases map to TRBD1. The ends lost 2 bases at V and 8 bases at J; junction bases unmatched: 8. The germline CDR1 and CDR2 sequences are SQVTM and ANQGSEA. The CDR3 is made up of 14 amino acids. Here the CDR3 DNA reads TGCAGCGTTGAATTACTAGGACAGGGAGATGAGCAGTTCTTC. Translating it yields CSVELLGQGDEQFF.

The sample holds a few counts of this clonotype. V and J are TRBV7-2 and TRBJ2-3; D is perhaps TRBD2 (7 bases). The CDR3 totals 13 residues. In germline, CDR1 is SGHTA, CDR2 FQGNSA. V lost 10 bases and J 0 bases, leaving 11 bases between the germline ends. CDR3 sequence (DNA): TGTGCCACCGGGGGGCCCAGCACAGATACGCAGTATTTT. Protein product: CATGGPSTDTQYF.

This clonotype was seen many times. The chain recombines TRBV9 with TRBJ2-7; 8 nucleotides agree with TRBD2. Losses at the gene ends were 4 bases for V and 5 bases for J; bases not matched to a gene: 17. This CDR3 is 17 amino acids long. The germline V gene has CDR1 SGDLS and CDR2 YYNGEE. The CDR3, as DNA: TGTGCCAGCAGCCCCCACCCGGGAGCGGGGGTACTCAACGAGCAGTACTTC. It specifies CASSPHPGAGVLNEQYF.

This clonotype occurred a few times. The CDR3 reads CASSLIGLAVNEQFF. In DNA form, the CDR3 reads TGTGCCAGCAGCTTAATAGGACTAGCGGTCAATGAGCAGTTCTTC. The V gene is TRBV7-3, the J gene TRBJ2-1; 10 positions match TRBD2. There are 15 residues in the CDR3. CDR1 is SGHTA, CDR2 FQGTGA, per germline. J lost 6 bases, V lost 1 base, and 3 bases had no gene match.

This clonotype has just a few counts. The gene calls are TRBV4-2 and TRBJ2-7; TRBD2 matches 8 bases. The CDR3 is 14 amino acids. Per germline, CDR1 LGHNA and CDR2 YNFKEQ. V was clipped by 1 base and J by 7 bases; unmatched bases: 6. CDR3 sequence reads: CASSQGGAGVEQYF. The CDR3, as DNA: TGTGCCAGCAGCCAAGGTGGAGCGGGGGTTGAGCAGTACTTC.

The table lists this clonotype with a few counts. The chain combines TRBV6-4 with TRBJ1-2; 11 nucleotides align to TRBD1. The CDR3 has 14 residues. The ends lost 8 bases at V and 5 bases at J; junction bases unmatched: 7. Looked up from germline, CDR1 is MRHNA and CDR2 is SNTAGT. This CDR3 is CASDWTGGKYGYTF. The CDR3 region has the DNA TGTGCCAGCGACTGGACAGGGGGCAAGTATGGCTACACCTTC.